A selection of T cell receptor beta chains follows, all from one sample in a study of radiation and T cells in renal cell carcinoma. Sequencing was performed with immunoSEQ multiplex PCR; in TCRdb, only in-frame clones are kept and a portion is missing. The table lists just under 150,000 clones, around nine tenths of them singletons, with 15% to 20% in the top ten. The material was blood, obtained from a patient whose treatment included radiotherapy and nephrectomy. Source of these receptors: a woman in her forties or fifties with renal cell carcinoma. Each CDR3 is given with its conserved first and last residue. The D gene is left open where the match is weak. Only some rows state a clone size, as once, few, many or a class for expanded clones.

v_gene	j_gene	abundance	d_gene	CDR3aa	CDR3nt
TRBV6-1	TRBJ2-7	once	.	CASNRGRNEQYF	TGTGCCAGCAATCGGGGGAGAAACGAGCAGTACTTC
TRBV9	TRBJ1-6	.	TRBD1	CASRETGEYNSPLHF	TGTGCCAGCAGGGAGACAGGGGAGTATAATTCACCCCTCCACTTT
TRBV5-1	TRBJ1-1	.	.	CASSLTLVGTEAFF	TGCGCCAGCAGCTTGACGCTTGTTGGCACTGAAGCTTTCTTT
TRBV5-1	TRBJ2-1	.	.	CASSAVRGYNEQFF	TGCGCCAGCAGCGCGGTCAGGGGCTACAATGAGCAGTTCTTC
TRBV14	TRBJ1-3	.	.	CASSQALGVSGNTIYF	TGTGCCAGCAGCCAGGCGCTAGGGGTCTCTGGAAACACCATATATTTT
TRBV4-3	TRBJ1-1	.	.	CASSRGQITTEAFF	TGCGCCAGCAGCCGGGGACAAATTACCACTGAAGCTTTCTTT
TRBV5-1	TRBJ2-3	once	.	CASMSRQGADTQYF	TGCGCCAGCATGAGTAGGCAGGGTGCAGATACGCAGTATTTT
TRBV7-9	TRBJ2-3	.	TRBD2	CASSFVSGGLDTQYF	TGTGCCAGCAGCTTTGTAAGCGGGGGGCTAGATACGCAGTATTTT
TRBV27	TRBJ2-7	once	TRBD1	CASRNGQGVYEQYF	TGTGCCAGCAGAAACGGACAGGGGGTTTACGAGCAGTACTTC
TRBV7-9	TRBJ2-3	.	TRBD1	CASSQGATGSTDTQYF	TGCGCCAGCAGCCAAGGTGCGACAGGGTCCACAGATACGCAGTATTTT
TRBV9	TRBJ2-5	.	.	CASSAKFLETQYF	TGTGCCAGCAGCGCTAAATTCCTTGAGACCCAGTACTTC
TRBV7-3	TRBJ2-3	.	.	CASSPGTSTDTQYF	TGTGCCAGCAGCCCGGGGACTAGCACAGATACGCAGTATTTT
TRBV18	TRBJ2-7	.	TRBD1	CASSPSPDRDYEQYF	TGTGCCAGCTCACCCAGTCCGGACAGGGACTACGAGCAGTACTTC
TRBV6-1	TRBJ2-2	.	.	CASSEAATGELFF	TGTGCCAGCAGTGAAGCAGCGACCGGGGAGCTGTTTTTT
TRBV23-1	TRBJ1-2	once	.	CASSQEGNYGYTF	TGCGCCAGCAGTCAAGAGGGGAACTATGGCTACACCTTC
TRBV6-4	TRBJ2-3	.	.	CASSDRDRGDTQYF	TGTGCCAGCAGTGACAGGGACCGTGGGGATACGCAGTATTTT
TRBV14	TRBJ2-1	.	TRBD1	CASSQVGTGVVGEQFF	TGTGCCAGCAGCCAAGTTGGGACAGGGGTCGTCGGTGAGCAGTTCTTC
TRBV9	TRBJ2-7	.	.	CASSMGTLSSYEQYF	TGTGCCAGCAGCATGGGGACACTGAGCTCCTACGAGCAGTACTTC
TRBV7-7	TRBJ2-4	.	TRBD1	CASSLVPYEDRTQDIQYF	TGTGCTAGCAGCTTAGTCCCCTATGAGGACAGGACACAAGACATTCAGTACTTC
TRBV7-9	TRBJ2-7	.	.	CASSLRASSYEQYF	TGTGCCAGCAGCTTACGGGCTAGCTCCTACGAGCAGTACTTC
TRBV6-1	TRBJ1-5	.	.	CASSEFVVGNQPQHF	TGTGCCAGCAGTGAATTCGTGGTCGGGAATCAGCCCCAGCATTTT
TRBV19	TRBJ2-3	.	.	CASKRGSADTQYF	TGTGCCAGTAAGAGAGGGTCGGCAGATACGCAGTATTTT
TRBV11-2	TRBJ1-1	.	.	CASSPTVGYTEAFF	TGTGCCAGCAGCCCCACCGTGGGGTACACTGAAGCTTTCTTT
TRBV4-3	TRBJ1-4	.	.	CASSQDFNEKLFF	TGCGCCAGCAGCCAGGACTTTAATGAAAAACTGTTTTTT
TRBV9	TRBJ2-1	.	.	CASSVVGFNNEQFF	TGTGCCAGCAGCGTAGTAGGGTTTAACAATGAGCAGTTCTTC
TRBV4-2	TRBJ2-7	.	.	CASSQDVASSYEQYF	TGTGCCAGCAGCCAAGATGTGGCTAGCTCCTACGAGCAGTACTTC
TRBV4-3	TRBJ1-5	.	TRBD1	CASSQTAGGADQPQHF	TGCGCCAGCAGCCAAACCGCAGGGGGCGCAGATCAGCCCCAGCATTTT
TRBV11-2	TRBJ2-3	once	.	CASSRDSLSTDTQYF	TGTGCCAGCAGTAGAGACTCCTTAAGCACAGATACGCAGTATTTT
TRBV5-1	TRBJ2-7	.	.	CASSSRTSPRGSYEQYF	TGCGCCAGCAGCTCCCGAACCTCCCCCAGGGGCTCCTACGAGCAGTACTTC
TRBV7-2	TRBJ1-1	.	.	CASIPITWADGSMNTEAFF	TGTGCCAGCATCCCCATTACTTGGGCCGACGGATCCATGAACACTGAAGCTTTCTTT
TRBV28	TRBJ1-6	.	.	CASSLFPGEYYNSPLHF	TGTGCCAGCAGTTTATTTCCGGGGGAATACTATAATTCACCCCTCCACTTT
TRBV6-5	TRBJ1-2	.	.	CASSYSRTVYGYTF	TGTGCCAGCAGTTACTCGAGGACCGTCTATGGCTACACCTTC
TRBV5-4	TRBJ2-1	.	.	CASSQGLRDSRNEQFF	TGCGCCAGCAGCCAGGGACTCCGCGACTCTCGCAATGAGCAGTTCTTC
TRBV9	TRBJ1-2	.	TRBD1	CASSKQTGYYGYTF	TGTGCCAGCAGCAAGCAGACAGGGTACTATGGCTACACCTTC
TRBV11-2	TRBJ2-1	.	TRBD1	CASRPETGWEFF	TGTGCCAGCAGACCTGAGACAGGGTGGGAGTTCTTC
TRBV19	TRBJ1-3	.	TRBD1	CASKDRATSGNTIYF	TGTGCCAGTAAGGACAGGGCGACCTCTGGAAACACCATATATTTT
TRBV18	TRBJ2-4	.	.	CASSLGSIQYF	TGTGCCAGCTCACTCGGGAGCATTCAGTACTTC
TRBV11-2	TRBJ1-2	.	.	CASSSQPAGARGYTF	TGTGCCAGCAGCTCCCAGCCGGCCGGGGCGCGTGGCTACACCTTC
TRBV10-3	TRBJ2-1	once	.	CATELGSSYNEQFF	TGTGCCACCGAACTGGGGAGCTCCTACAATGAGCAGTTCTTC
TRBV7-3	TRBJ2-1	.	.	CASTPGPASSRQFF	TGTGCCAGCACCCCCGGCCCGGCTAGCTCGAGGCAGTTCTTC
TRBV5-5	TRBJ2-2	few	.	CASSLHRMAGELFF	TGTGCCAGCAGCTTACACCGGATGGCCGGGGAGCTGTTTTTT
TRBV15	TRBJ2-7	once	.	CATSRVGGGSYEQYF	TGTGCCACCAGCAGAGTGGGGGGTGGCTCCTACGAGCAGTACTTC
TRBV9	TRBJ1-1	.	.	CASSVGPVGVGFF	TGTGCCAGCAGCGTAGGACCAGTTGGGGTGGGTTTCTTT
TRBV6-1	TRBJ2-5	.	TRBD1	CASSVDRGDGTQYF	TGTGCCAGCAGTGTCGACAGGGGCGACGGGACCCAGTACTTC
TRBV6-5	TRBJ1-2	.	.	CASGRGYGYTF	TGTGCCAGCGGTCGGGGATATGGCTACACCTTC
TRBV6-5	TRBJ1-2	.	TRBD1	CASSGDRVRYGYTF	TGTGCCAGCAGTGGGGACAGGGTTAGATATGGCTACACCTTC
TRBV9	TRBJ1-4	.	.	CASSVTTGANEKLFF	TGTGCCAGCAGCGTCACGACAGGTGCTAATGAAAAACTGTTTTTT
TRBV11-2	TRBJ1-1	.	.	CASSVPVRSTEAFF	TGTGCCAGCAGCGTCCCCGTCCGGAGCACTGAAGCTTTCTTT